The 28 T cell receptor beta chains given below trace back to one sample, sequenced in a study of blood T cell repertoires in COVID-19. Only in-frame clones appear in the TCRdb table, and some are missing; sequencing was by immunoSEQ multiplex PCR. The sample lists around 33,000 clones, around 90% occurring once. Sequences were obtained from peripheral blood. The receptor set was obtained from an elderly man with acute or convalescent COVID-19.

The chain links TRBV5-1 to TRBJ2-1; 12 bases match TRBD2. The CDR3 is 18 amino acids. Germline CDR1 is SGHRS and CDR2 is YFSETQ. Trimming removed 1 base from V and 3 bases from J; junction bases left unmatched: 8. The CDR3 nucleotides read TGCGCCAGCAGCTTGTCGAGTCTAGCGGGGGGGTTCTACAATGAGCAGTTCTTC. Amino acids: CASSLSSLAGGFYNEQFF.

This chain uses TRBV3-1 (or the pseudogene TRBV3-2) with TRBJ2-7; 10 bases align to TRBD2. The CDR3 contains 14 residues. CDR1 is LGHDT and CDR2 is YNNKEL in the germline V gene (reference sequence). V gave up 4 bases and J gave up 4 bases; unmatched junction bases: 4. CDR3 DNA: TGTGCCAGCAGCCCGCAGCGGGGGGGGTACGAGCAGTACTTC. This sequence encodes CASSPQRGGYEQYF.

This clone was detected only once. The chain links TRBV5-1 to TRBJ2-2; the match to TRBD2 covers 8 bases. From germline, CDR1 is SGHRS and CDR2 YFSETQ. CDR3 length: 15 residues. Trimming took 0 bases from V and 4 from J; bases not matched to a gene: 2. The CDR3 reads CASSLVSGVTGELFF. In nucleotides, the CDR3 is TGCGCCAGCAGCTTGGTTAGCGGGGTCACCGGGGAGCTGTTTTTT. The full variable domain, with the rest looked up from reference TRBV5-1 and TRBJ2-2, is KAGVTQTPRYLIKTRGQQVTLSCSPISGHRSVSWYQQTPGQGLQFLFEYFSETQRNKGNFPGRFSGRQFSNSRSEMNVSTLELGDSALYLCASSLVSGVTGELFFGEGSRLTVL.

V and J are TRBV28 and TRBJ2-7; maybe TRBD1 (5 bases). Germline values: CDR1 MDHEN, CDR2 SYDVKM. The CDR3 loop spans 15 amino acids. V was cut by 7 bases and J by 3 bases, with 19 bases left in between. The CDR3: CASTRAGPTGYEQYF. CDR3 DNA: TGTGCCAGCACCAGAGCAGGGCCAACTGGCTACGAGCAGTACTTC.

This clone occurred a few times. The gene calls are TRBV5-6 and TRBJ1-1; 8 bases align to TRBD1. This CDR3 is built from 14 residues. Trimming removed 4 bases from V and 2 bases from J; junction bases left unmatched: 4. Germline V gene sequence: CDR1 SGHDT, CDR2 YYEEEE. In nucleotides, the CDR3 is TGTGCCAGCAGCACGACAGGGGTCAACACTGAAGCTTTCTTT. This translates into CASSTTGVNTEAFF.

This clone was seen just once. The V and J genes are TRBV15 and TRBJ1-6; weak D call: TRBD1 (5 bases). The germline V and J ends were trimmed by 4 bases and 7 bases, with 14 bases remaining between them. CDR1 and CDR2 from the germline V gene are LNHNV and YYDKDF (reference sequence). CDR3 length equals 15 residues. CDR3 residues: CATSMGLQGNSPLHF. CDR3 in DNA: TGTGCCACCAGCATGGGACTCCAAGGGAATTCACCCCTCCACTTT.

CDR3 coding DNA: TGCGCCAGCAGCTTGTGGCAGCAAGAGACCCAGTACTTC. Translated, it gives CASSLWQQETQYF. The chain carries TRBV5-1 and TRBJ2-5; D call uncertain. The CDR3 sequence is 13 residues long. The V end lost 1 base, the J end lost 2 bases, and 6 bases lay between the germline ends. Germline lookup yields CDR1 SGHRS and CDR2 YFSETQ. Using reference TRBV5-1 and TRBJ2-5 for the parts outside the CDR3, the full variable domain is KAGVTQTPRYLIKTRGQQVTLSCSPISGHRSVSWYQQTPGQGLQFLFEYFSETQRNKGNFPGRFSGRQFSNSRSEMNVSTLELGDSALYLCASSLWQQETQYFGPGTRLLVL.

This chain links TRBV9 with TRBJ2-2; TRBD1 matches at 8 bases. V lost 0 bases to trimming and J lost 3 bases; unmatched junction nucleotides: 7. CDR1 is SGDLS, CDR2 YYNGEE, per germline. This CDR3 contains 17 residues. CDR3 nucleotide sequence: TGTGCCAGCAGCGTAGCGCTCGCGACAGGGGACACCGGGGAGCTGTTTTTT. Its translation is CASSVALATGDTGELFF.

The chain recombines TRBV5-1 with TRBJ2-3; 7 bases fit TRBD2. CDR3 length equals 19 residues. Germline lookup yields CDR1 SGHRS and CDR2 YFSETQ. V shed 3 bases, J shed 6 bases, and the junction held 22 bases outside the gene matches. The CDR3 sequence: CASSYYPPASGAPGDTQYF. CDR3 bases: TGCGCCAGCAGCTATTATCCCCCGGCCAGCGGGGCCCCGGGTGATACGCAGTATTTT.

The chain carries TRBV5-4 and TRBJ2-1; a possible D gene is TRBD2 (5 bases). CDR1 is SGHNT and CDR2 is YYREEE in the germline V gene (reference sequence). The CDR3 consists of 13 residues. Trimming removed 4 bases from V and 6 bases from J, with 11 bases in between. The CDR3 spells CASSPGLVNEQFF. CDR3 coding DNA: TGTGCCAGCAGCCCAGGACTGGTCAATGAGCAGTTCTTC.

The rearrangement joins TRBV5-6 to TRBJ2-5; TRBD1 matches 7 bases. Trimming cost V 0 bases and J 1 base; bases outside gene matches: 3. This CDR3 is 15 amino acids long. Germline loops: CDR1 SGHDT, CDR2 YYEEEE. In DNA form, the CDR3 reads TGTGCCAGCAGCTTGGGACAGGGTCTCCAAGAGACCCAGTACTTC. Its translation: CASSLGQGLQETQYF. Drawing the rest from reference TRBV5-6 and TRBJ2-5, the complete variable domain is DAGVTQSPTHLIKTRGQQVTLRCSPKSGHDTVSWYQQALGQGPQFIFQYYEEEERQRGNFPDRFSGHQFPNYSSELNVNALLLGDSALYLCASSLGQGLQETQYFGPGTRLLVL.

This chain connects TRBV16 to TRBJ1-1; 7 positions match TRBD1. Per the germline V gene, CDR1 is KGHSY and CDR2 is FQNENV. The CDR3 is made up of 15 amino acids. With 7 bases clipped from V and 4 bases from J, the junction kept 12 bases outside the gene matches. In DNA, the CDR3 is TGTGCCAGCAACACTCTCGGACAGGCGGGCACTGAAGCTTTCTTT. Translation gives CASNTLGQAGTEAFF.

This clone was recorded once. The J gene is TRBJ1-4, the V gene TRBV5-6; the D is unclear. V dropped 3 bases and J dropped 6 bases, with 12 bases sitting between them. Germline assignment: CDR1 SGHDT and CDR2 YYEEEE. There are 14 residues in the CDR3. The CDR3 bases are TGTGCCAGCAGCTCCCTAGACTGGGATGAAAAACTGTTTTTT. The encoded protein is CASSSLDWDEKLFF.

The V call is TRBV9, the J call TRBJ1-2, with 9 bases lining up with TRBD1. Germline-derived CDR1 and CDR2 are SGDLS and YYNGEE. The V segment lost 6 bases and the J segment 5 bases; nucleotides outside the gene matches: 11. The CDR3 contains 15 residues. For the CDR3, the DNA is TGTGCCAGCAACCACCTGGGACAGGGTGATTATGGCTACACCTTC. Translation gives CASNHLGQGDYGYTF.

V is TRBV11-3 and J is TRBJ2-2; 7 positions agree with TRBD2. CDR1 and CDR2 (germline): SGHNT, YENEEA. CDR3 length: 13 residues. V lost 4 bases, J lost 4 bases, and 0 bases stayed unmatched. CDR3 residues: CASSWGGTGELFF. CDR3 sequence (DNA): TGTGCCAGCAGCTGGGGGGGCACCGGGGAGCTGTTTTTT. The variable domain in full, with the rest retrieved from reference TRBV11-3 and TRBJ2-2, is EAGVVQSPRYKIIEKKQPVAFWCNPISGHNTLYWYLQNLGQGPELLIRYENEEAVDDSQLPKDRFSAERLKGVDSTLKIQPAELGDSAVYLCASSWGGTGELFFGEGSRLTVL.

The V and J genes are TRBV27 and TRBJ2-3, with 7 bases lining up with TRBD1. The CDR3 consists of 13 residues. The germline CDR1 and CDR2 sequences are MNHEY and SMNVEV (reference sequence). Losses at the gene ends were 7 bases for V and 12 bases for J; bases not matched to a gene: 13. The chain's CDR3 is CASNPQTGSPQYF. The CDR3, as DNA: TGTGCCAGCAACCCCCAGACAGGGTCTCCCCAGTATTTT.

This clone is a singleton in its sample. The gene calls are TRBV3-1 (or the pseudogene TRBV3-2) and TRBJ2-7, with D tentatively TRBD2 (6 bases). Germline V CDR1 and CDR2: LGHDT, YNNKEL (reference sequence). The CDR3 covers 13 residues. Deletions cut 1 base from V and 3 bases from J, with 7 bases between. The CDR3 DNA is TGTGCCAGCAGCCAAGCCGGGGGCTACGAGCAGTACTTC. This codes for CASSQAGGYEQYF.

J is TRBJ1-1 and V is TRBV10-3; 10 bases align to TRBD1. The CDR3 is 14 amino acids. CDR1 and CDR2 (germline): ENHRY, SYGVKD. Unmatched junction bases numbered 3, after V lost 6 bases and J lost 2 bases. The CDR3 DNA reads TGTGCCATCAGGGGGGACAGGGGTAACACTGAAGCTTTCTTT. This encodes CAIRGDRGNTEAFF.

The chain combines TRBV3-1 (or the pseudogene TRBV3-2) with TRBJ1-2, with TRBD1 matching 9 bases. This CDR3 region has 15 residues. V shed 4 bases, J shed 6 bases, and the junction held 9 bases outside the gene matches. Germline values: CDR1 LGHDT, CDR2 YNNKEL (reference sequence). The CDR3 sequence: CASSPSRRTGDGYTF. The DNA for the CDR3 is TGTGCCAGCAGCCCCTCCCGGCGGACAGGGGATGGCTACACCTTC.

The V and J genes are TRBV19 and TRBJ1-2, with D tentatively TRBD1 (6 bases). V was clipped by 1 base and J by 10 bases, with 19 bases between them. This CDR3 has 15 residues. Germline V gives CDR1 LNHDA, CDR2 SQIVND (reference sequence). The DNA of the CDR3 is TGTGCCAGTAGTATAGGAGCAGGGGCCCTGGTCGACTACACCTTC. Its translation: CASSIGAGALVDYTF.

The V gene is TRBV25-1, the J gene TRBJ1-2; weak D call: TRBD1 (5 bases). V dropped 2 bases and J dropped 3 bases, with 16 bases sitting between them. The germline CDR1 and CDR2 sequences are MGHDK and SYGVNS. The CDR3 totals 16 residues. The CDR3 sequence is CASSEHRGNRYYGYTF. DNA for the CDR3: TGTGCCAGCAGTGAACATAGGGGCAATAGATACTATGGCTACACCTTC.

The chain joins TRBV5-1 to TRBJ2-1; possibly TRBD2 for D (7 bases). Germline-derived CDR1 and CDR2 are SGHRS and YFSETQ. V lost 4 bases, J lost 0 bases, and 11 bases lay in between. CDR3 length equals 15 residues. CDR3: CASSTGGVSYNEQFF. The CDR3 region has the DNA TGCGCCAGCAGCACGGGGGGCGTCTCCTACAATGAGCAGTTCTTC.

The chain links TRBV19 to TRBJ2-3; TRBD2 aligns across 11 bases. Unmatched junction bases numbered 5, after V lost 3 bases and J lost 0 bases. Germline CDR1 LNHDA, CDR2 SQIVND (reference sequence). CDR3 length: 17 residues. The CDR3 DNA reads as TGTGCCAGTAGTATTGGGACTAGCGGTCCTAGCACAGATACGCAGTATTTT. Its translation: CASSIGTSGPSTDTQYF.

The CDR3 DNA reads TGTGCCAGCAGCTCGTCAGGTGGTGGAAACACCATATATTTT. Its translation: CASSSSGGGNTIYF. The V gene is TRBV7-8, the J gene TRBJ1-3; no definite D call. Germline CDR1 and CDR2: SGHVS and FQNEAQ. V gave up 4 bases and J gave up 3 bases, with 10 bases separating them. The CDR3 runs to 14 residues.

This CDR3 reads CASSSGGTYNEQFF. The CDR3 bases are TGTGCCAGCAGTTCGGGGGGCACCTACAATGAGCAGTTCTTC. This chain connects TRBV28 to TRBJ2-1, with D perhaps matching TRBD2 (7 bases). Per the germline V gene, CDR1 is MDHEN and CDR2 is SYDVKM. This CDR3 has 14 residues. Trimming removed 4 bases at V and 2 bases at J, with 9 bases between.

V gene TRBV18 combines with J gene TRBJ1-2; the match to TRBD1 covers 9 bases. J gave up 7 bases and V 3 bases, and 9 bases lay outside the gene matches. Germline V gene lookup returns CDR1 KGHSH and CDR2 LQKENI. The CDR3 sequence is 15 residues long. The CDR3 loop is CASSPWDRVDGGYTF. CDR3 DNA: TGTGCCAGCTCACCCTGGGACAGGGTCGACGGTGGCTACACCTTC.

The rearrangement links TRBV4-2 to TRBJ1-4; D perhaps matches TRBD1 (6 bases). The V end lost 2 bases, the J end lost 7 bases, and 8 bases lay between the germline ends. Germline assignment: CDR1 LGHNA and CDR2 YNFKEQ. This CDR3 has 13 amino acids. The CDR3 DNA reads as TGTGCCAGCAGCCAAATAGGGGGTGAAAAACTGTTTTTT. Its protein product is CASSQIGGEKLFF.

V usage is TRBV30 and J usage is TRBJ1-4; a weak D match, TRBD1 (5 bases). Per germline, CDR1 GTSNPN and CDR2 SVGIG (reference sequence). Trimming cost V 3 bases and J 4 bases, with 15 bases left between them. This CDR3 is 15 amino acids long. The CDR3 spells CAWSLGAGFNEKLFF. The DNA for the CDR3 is TGTGCCTGGAGCCTTGGGGCAGGCTTTAATGAAAAACTGTTTTTT.